This T cell receptor beta chain is drawn from a study of blood T cell repertoires in COVID-19. On the study more broadly: The samples span acute and convalescent COVID-19 from the United States, Italy and Spain. In each case, the material was cDNA or gDNA derived from T cells, B-cell-depleted T cells, or PBMCs.

Trimming took 4 bases from V and 7 from J; bases not matched to a gene: 9. The CDR3 loop spans 14 amino acids. Germline lookup yields CDR1 MNHEY and CDR2 SVGAGI. Original processing methods: Estimation of nucleated cell counts was performed using reference gene primer amplification. TCRdb's copy holds only in-frame clones and misses some; the assay was immunoSEQ multiplex PCR. D and trimming come from the DNA, and the V and J calls and clone size come from that table. The table records 50,000 to 75,000 clones, 81% of them present only once. The chain links TRBV6-5 to TRBJ1-2, with 7 bases identical to TRBD1. The sample was peripheral blood. The source is a woman aged 80 or older with active or convalescent COVID-19. The DNA of the CDR3 is TGTGCCAGCAGTTCGGCGACAGGGAATGGTGGCTACACCTTC. Translating gives CASSSATGNGGYTF.